This entry lists 18 T cell receptor beta chains sequenced from one sample in a study of regulatory T cells in long-lasting Graves disease. Documented time point: newly diagnosed GD, antithyroid drugs for less than 3 months. The TCR library was made from RNA that had been extracted from PBMCs in TRIzol. Both iRepertoire HTBI primers and Arm-PCR of CDR3 regions were used to build the TCR beta libraries. TCRdb ran MiXCR on the multiplex PCR reads and lists one entry per CDR3 protein. This table has some 500,000 distinct CDR3 sequences, approximately 16% appearing once. The same data also went into a second study, on T cells in Graves' hyperthyroidism and ophthalmopathy.

This material consisted of peripheral blood mononuclear cells (PBMCs), taken at new diagnosis, from a patient treated with antithyroid drugs. The receptors were gathered from a woman aged 35-60 years with Graves disease.

The chain combines TRBV19 with TRBJ2-5, with D perhaps TRBD2 (5 bases). This CDR3 has 14 amino acids. The ends were cut back, 3 bases at V and 4 bases at J, with 12 bases in the middle. CDR1 and CDR2 (germline): LNHDA, SQIVND (reference sequence). The CDR3 region is CASSISHSGETQYF. The CDR3 coding sequence is TGTGCCAGTAGTATTTCCCACAGCGGAGAGACCCAGTACTTC.

This clonotype was seen only once. The chain uses TRBV19 and TRBJ1-2; weak D call: TRBD1 (6 bases). Trimming removed 1 base at V and 5 bases at J, with 8 bases between. Germline V gene sequence: CDR1 LNHDA, CDR2 SQIVND (reference sequence). The CDR3 is 13 amino acids. The CDR3, as DNA: TGTGCCAGTAGTATAGGGGGGGCTTATGGCTACACCTTC. Its protein product is CASSIGGAYGYTF.

This clonotype came up many times. The chain links TRBV3-1 to TRBJ2-7; a weak D match, TRBD1 (6 bases). The V and J ends lost 5 bases and 0 bases respectively, with 14 bases between them. Germline CDR1 and CDR2: LGHDT and YNNKEL (reference sequence). The CDR3 loop spans 15 amino acids. CDR3 amino acids: CASSYGTYSSYEQYF. CDR3 nucleotides: TGTGCCAGCAGCTACGGGACATATAGCTCCTACGAGCAGTACTTC.

The rearrangement uses TRBV5-1 and TRBJ1-4; no clear D gene. CDR1 and CDR2 (germline): SGHRS, YFSETQ. The CDR3 is 12 residues long. With 7 bases removed from V and 6 bases from J, the gap between germline ends came to 10 bases. This chain's CDR3 is CASSLDDEKLFF. The CDR3 DNA reads as TGCGCCAGCTCCTTAGATGATGAAAAACTGTTTTTT.

This clonotype was seen at least ten times. V and J are TRBV5-1 and TRBJ2-3; 9 nucleotides agree with TRBD1. CDR3 length: 16 residues. Per the germline V gene, CDR1 is SGHRS and CDR2 is YFSETQ. J was trimmed by 1 base and V by 3 bases; bases with no gene match: 6. DNA of the CDR3: TGCGCCAGCAGCTCGGCGACAGGGGGAGGCACAGATACGCAGTATTTT. Its protein product is CASSSATGGGTDTQYF.

The rearrangement uses TRBV28 and TRBJ2-7, with D maybe TRBD1 (5 bases). The CDR3 totals 13 residues. Trimming left V 7 bases short and J 0 bases short, with 10 bases between. CDR1 and CDR2 (germline): MDHEN, SYDVKM. CDR3 nucleotides: TGTGCCAGCACAGGGATTCCCTCCTACGAGCAGTACTTC. This codes for CASTGIPSYEQYF.

This clonotype was seen at least ten times. The chain couples TRBV3-1 to TRBJ1-2, with D possibly TRBD1 on 5 matching bases. The CDR3 extends over 12 amino acids. The V and J ends lost 5 bases and 14 bases respectively, with 18 bases between them. Germline lookup yields CDR1 LGHDT and CDR2 YNNKEL (reference sequence). CDR3: CASSLRDGGRTF. CDR3 bases: TGTGCCAGCAGCTTGAGGGACGGCGGGAGAACCTTC.

This clonotype was detected ten times or more. The chain employs TRBV5-6 and TRBJ2-5, with TRBD2 identical over 14 bases. The CDR3 loop spans 16 amino acids. The junction had 7 bases not matched to a gene; V was cut back by 4 bases and J by 5 bases. CDR1 and CDR2 from the germline V gene are SGHDT and YYEEEE. CDR3 sequence (DNA): TGTGCCAGCAGCGGGGGGACTAGCGGGGGCCGGGAGACCCAGTACTTC. Translation gives CASSGGTSGGRETQYF.

The sample holds many counts of this clonotype. This sequence joins TRBV5-1 and TRBJ2-1; D is unresolved. V lost 4 bases and J 9 bases, leaving 11 bases between the germline ends. The length of the CDR3 is 12 residues. CDR1 SGHRS and CDR2 YFSETQ come from the germline V gene. For the CDR3, the DNA is TGCGCCAGCAGCCCCCATTCGAGTGAGCAGTTCTTC. Amino acid sequence: CASSPHSSEQFF.

V is TRBV20-1 and J is TRBJ1-2; TRBD1 aligns across 7 bases. CDR1 and CDR2 from the germline V gene are DFQATT and SNEGSKA (reference sequence). Losses at the gene ends were 5 bases for V and 8 bases for J; bases not matched to a gene: 17. The CDR3 is made up of 15 amino acids. CDR3 coding DNA: TGCAGTGCTCAGAGCCGGGACAGAGTAAAAAGGGGCTACACCTTC. Protein product: CSAQSRDRVKRGYTF.

This clonotype occurred many times. The rearrangement uses TRBV7-2 and TRBJ1-6; D may be TRBD1 (6 bases). Per the germline V gene, CDR1 is SGHTA and CDR2 is FQGNSA. Deletions cut 0 bases from V and 6 bases from J, with 15 bases between. The CDR3 contains 17 residues. The CDR3 bases are TGTGCCAGCAGCTTAGCCCCCCAGGGGTTTAGTAATTCACCCCTCCACTTT. Translated, it gives CASSLAPQGFSNSPLHF.

In this sample, this clonotype turned up a few times. CDR3 residues: CASALNSNQPQHF. The CDR3 region has the DNA TGTGCCAGCGCCCTAAATAGCAATCAGCCCCAGCATTTT. This chain connects TRBV7-9 to TRBJ1-5, with D uncertain. Per germline, CDR1 SEHNR and CDR2 FQNEAQ (reference sequence). V was clipped by 8 bases and J by 0 bases, with 8 bases between them. The CDR3 extends over 13 amino acids.

There are a few counts of this clonotype. This chain connects TRBV4-1 to TRBJ2-3; TRBD1 might be the D (5 bases). The V gene lost 5 bases and the J gene lost 6 bases, with 6 bases spanning the gap. CDR1 MGHRA and CDR2 YSYEKL come from the germline V gene. The CDR3 consists of 11 residues. The CDR3 sequence is CASSNRDTQYF. CDR3 bases: TGCGCCAGCAGCAACAGGGATACGCAGTATTTT.

This clonotype was found many times. The rearrangement uses TRBV28 and TRBJ1-1; D is uncertain. The germline gives CDR1 MDHEN, CDR2 SYDVKM. This CDR3 region has 14 residues. V was clipped by 3 bases and J by 1 base, with 9 bases between them. DNA of the CDR3: TGTGCCAGCAGTTTTTACGACAAGAACACTGAAGCTTTCTTT. It codes for CASSFYDKNTEAFF.

This clonotype was recorded many times. DNA of the CDR3: TGTGCCAGCAGTGAAGACTTCAGGGGTCCAGATACGCAGTATTTT. The encoded protein is CASSEDFRGPDTQYF. The chain joins TRBV2 to TRBJ2-3, with a possible D match to TRBD1 (6 bases). CDR3 size: 15 residues. V lost 1 base and J 4 bases, leaving 12 bases between the germline ends. The germline CDR1 and CDR2 sequences are SNHLY and FYNNEI.

This clonotype was detected a few times. The CDR3 loop reads CASRPVKGSRTSTDTQYF. CDR3 nucleotide sequence: TGCGCCAGCAGACCCGTGAAGGGGAGCCGTACTAGCACAGATACGCAGTATTTT. The rearrangement links TRBV4-1 to TRBJ2-3, with D perhaps matching TRBD1 or TRBD2 (5 bases each). The germline V gene has CDR1 MGHRA and CDR2 YSYEKL. V was clipped by 6 bases and J by 0 bases, with 22 bases between them. The CDR3 has 18 amino acids.

In its sample, this clonotype was seen many times. The gene calls are TRBV20-1 and TRBJ1-2, with 8 bases identical to TRBD1. The CDR3 consists of 14 residues. The ends lost 6 bases at V and 6 bases at J; junction bases unmatched: 12. Per germline, CDR1 DFQATT and CDR2 SNEGSKA (reference sequence). CDR3 in amino acids: CSAHVAGGDNGYTF. The CDR3 nucleotides are TGCAGTGCCCACGTCGCAGGGGGCGACAATGGCTACACCTTC.

This chain connects TRBV25-1 to TRBJ1-3, with a tentative D call TRBD1 (5 bases). Germline lookup yields CDR1 MGHDK and CDR2 SYGVNS. There are 14 residues in the CDR3. Between the trimmed V and J ends, which lost 1 base and 5 bases, there was a span of 9 bases. In nucleotides, the CDR3 is TGTGCCAGCAGTGAATTTGACAGCCGAAACACCATATATTTT. As protein: CASSEFDSRNTIYF.